This TCR beta chain was sequenced during a study of post-analysis software for immune sequencing data. Overall study: Progressive-relapsing, secondary progressive and relapsing-remitting multiple sclerosis were among the disease courses included. General study points: Significantly lower normalized Chao1 diversity was seen in multiple sclerosis patients than in controls. Relative to controls, patients had several TRBV segments at higher frequency, with TRBV5-6, TRBV5-1 and TRBV20-1 among these.

This clonotype has just a few counts. The antigen is unknown. TCR beta libraries were prepared from cDNA with unique molecular identifiers. The source material, roughly 0.9 to 10 million T cells, gave rise to 500,000 or so cDNA molecules. TCRdb passed the PCR reads through MiXCR, listing each CDR3 protein once. The sample includes about 430,000 distinct CDR3 sequences, less than 40% of them seen just once. The germline V gene has CDR1 MNHEY and CDR2 SVGEGT. Trimming removed 7 bases from V and 4 bases from J; junction bases left unmatched: 13. CDR3 length: 16 amino acids. The sequenced material came from blood. This receptor was identified in a girl between 2 and 10 years old with multiple sclerosis. The chain carries TRBV6-2 or TRBV6-3 and TRBJ2-3, with 8 bases identical to TRBD2. The CDR3 nucleotides read TGTGCCAGCAACAATGGACTAGCCCGGGGCGCAGATACGCAGTATTTT. Protein product: CASNNGLARGADTQYF.